This T cell receptor (beta chain) appears in the sequencing data of a study of beta chain features in type 1 diabetes. General observations from the study: Naive, central memory and regulatory TCRB repertoires appeared more similar among patients than healthy donors.

V shed 0 bases and J shed 0 bases, with 12 bases lying between them. Looked up from germline, CDR1 is LGHNA and CDR2 is YSLEER. The CDR3 loop spans 17 amino acids. This clone turned up a few times. Antigen specificity is unknown. TCRB transcripts that were expressed got sequenced, as all of the isolated RNA had been reverse transcribed. About 3.57 million reads were obtained on average from naive, central memory and regulatory T cell samples. Method: immunoSEQ multiplex PCR; TCRdb's copy keeps in-frame clones and lacks some. Of 400,000 to 550,000 clones listed, about 10% are singletons. V usage is TRBV4-3 and J usage is TRBJ2-1; no definite D call. Sequenced material: naive CD4+ T cells from blood. The source is a woman aged 18-30 years in good health. The CDR3 nucleotides read TGCGCCAGCAGCCAAGAACCCGGGCCTCTCTCCTACAATGAGCAGTTCTTC. Translation: CASSQEPGPLSYNEQFF.